One sample yielded the 28 T cell receptor beta chains listed below, sequenced in a study of beta chain features in type 1 diabetes. General study findings and limits: Researchers report that Type 1 diabetes patients had moderately but significantly shorter TCRB CDR3s across all four CD4+ subsets.

The whole isolated RNA underwent reverse transcription, so sequencing captured expressed TCRB transcripts. The protocol was immunoSEQ multiplex PCR, while the TCRdb copy is restricted to in-frame clones and leaves out a portion. The table shows about 170,000 clones, with less than 10% occurring only once. For these TCRs, the target antigens are not known. Material for sequencing was central memory CD4+ T cells from blood. The receptors were sampled from a man aged 18 to 35 with type 1 diabetes.

The sample holds a few counts of this clone. J is TRBJ2-3 and V is TRBV28; possibly TRBD2 for D (6 bases). CDR3 length equals 15 residues. Per germline, CDR1 MDHEN and CDR2 SYDVKM. The V end lost 6 bases, the J end lost 0 bases, and 13 bases lay between the germline ends. The CDR3 sequence: CASRPHGTSTDTQYF. In nucleotides, the CDR3 is TGTGCCAGCAGACCACACGGGACTAGCACAGATACGCAGTATTTT.

The CDR3: CASSLDTYNEQFF. CDR3 DNA sequence: TGTGCCAGCAGCTTGGACACCTACAATGAGCAGTTCTTC. The rearrangement joins TRBV11-2 to TRBJ2-1, with D possibly matching TRBD1 (5 bases). The CDR3 has 13 residues. Between the trimmed V and J ends, which lost 3 bases and 2 bases, there was a span of 5 bases. Germline V gene lookup returns CDR1 SGHAT and CDR2 FQNNGV. Full variable domain (missing parts from reference TRBV11-2 and TRBJ2-1): EAGVAQSPRYKIIEKRQSVAFWCNPISGHATLYWYQQILGQGPKLLIQFQNNGVVDDSQLPKDRFSAERLKGVDSTLKIQPAKLEDSAVYLCASSLDTYNEQFFGPGTRLTVL.

This chain connects TRBV6-6 to TRBJ2-2; D is undetermined. The length of the CDR3 is 12 residues. The germline gives CDR1 MNHNY, CDR2 SVGAGI (reference sequence). V lost 7 bases, J lost 5 bases, and 8 bases lay in between. CDR3 sequence: CASTQQTGELFF. The CDR3, as DNA: TGTGCCAGCACCCAACAAACCGGGGAGCTGTTTTTT.

This clone was observed a few times. J is TRBJ2-5 and V is TRBV7-2; 9 nucleotides agree with TRBD2. The CDR3 covers 13 residues. The V gene end was trimmed by 4 bases and the J gene end by 6 bases; junction bases not matched to a gene: 3. Germline lookup yields CDR1 SGHTA and CDR2 FQGNSA. The CDR3 loop is CASSSGLAQTQYF. The CDR3 coding sequence is TGTGCCAGCAGCTCAGGACTAGCGCAGACCCAGTACTTC.

This clone was detected only a few times. The J gene is TRBJ1-2, the V gene TRBV2; 7 bases agree with TRBD1. V shed 6 bases and J 1 base; nucleotides not matched to a gene: 5. CDR1 and CDR2 from the germline V gene are SNHLY and FYNNEI. The CDR3 spans 14 residues. The CDR3 DNA reads TGTGCCAGCAGCTACGGACAGGATAACTATGGCTACACCTTC. Residues: CASSYGQDNYGYTF.

V is TRBV25-1 and J is TRBJ2-7; 15 bases align to TRBD2. Germline trimming cut 4 bases from V and 6 bases from J; bases unmatched to any gene: 7. Looked up from germline, CDR1 is MGHDK and CDR2 is SYGVNS. The CDR3 contains 16 residues. The CDR3 region has the DNA TGTGCCAGCAGTGGGACTAGCGGGAGGGCCCTCGGCGAGCAGTACTTC. Translated, it gives CASSGTSGRALGEQYF.

The rearrangement uses TRBV15 and TRBJ2-5, with D perhaps matching TRBD2 (6 bases). The V end lost 4 bases, the J end lost 5 bases, and 14 bases lay between the germline ends. The CDR3 extends over 14 amino acids. CDR1 is LNHNV and CDR2 is YYDKDF in the germline V gene (reference sequence). The CDR3 DNA reads as TGTGCCACCAGCATGTCTAGCGTCTCGGAGACCCAGTACTTC. Residues: CATSMSSVSETQYF.

This clone showed up just a few times. V is TRBV29-1 and J is TRBJ1-4, with 7 nucleotides matching TRBD1. The trim removed 4 bases at V and 7 bases at J, leaving 9 bases unmatched. The CDR3 consists of 14 residues. Per the germline V gene, CDR1 is SQVTM and CDR2 is ANQGSEA. The CDR3 DNA sequence: TGCAGCGTTGGACAGGGTGGAGGGGTTGAAAAACTGTTTTTT. Amino acid sequence: CSVGQGGGVEKLFF.

The table lists this clone with a few counts. The V gene is TRBV5-1, the J gene TRBJ2-3, with 11 bases matching TRBD2. Trimming took 3 bases from V and 4 from J; bases not matched to a gene: 7. Germline assignment: CDR1 SGHRS and CDR2 YFSETQ. This CDR3 spans 16 amino acids. CDR3 bases: TGCGCCAGCAGCTATAGCGGGGGGGCCAATTCAGATACGCAGTATTTT. Residues: CASSYSGGANSDTQYF.

The chain combines TRBV4-3 with TRBJ2-7; 7 bases align to TRBD1. The CDR3 consists of 15 residues. Germline V gene lookup returns CDR1 LGHNA and CDR2 YSLEER. The J segment lost 1 base and the V segment lost 1 base, leaving 4 bases of the junction unmatched. The CDR3 loop reads CASSQGGQRSYEQYF. Written as DNA, the CDR3 is TGCGCCAGCAGCCAAGGGGGACAGCGATCCTACGAGCAGTACTTC.

This clone was detected only a few times. The CDR3 DNA is TGTGCCAGCAGCCTACTAGCGGGATTGGGAGAGACCCAGTACTTC. Its translation: CASSLLAGLGETQYF. This sequence joins TRBV7-2 and TRBJ2-5; TRBD2 agrees at 10 bases. This CDR3 region has 15 residues. Germline values: CDR1 SGHTA, CDR2 FQGNSA. V shed 5 bases and J 4 bases; nucleotides not matched to a gene: 7.

The chain employs TRBV4-3 and TRBJ1-2, with D hard to call. Germline V gene sequence: CDR1 LGHNA, CDR2 YSLEER. There are 14 residues in the CDR3. Trimming took off 0 bases at V and 1 base at J, with 6 bases between the two ends. The chain's CDR3 is CASSQEQINYGYTF. CDR3 sequence (DNA): TGCGCCAGCAGCCAAGAACAGATTAACTATGGCTACACCTTC.

The V and J genes are TRBV11-3 and TRBJ1-1; D not certain. Trimming stripped 0 bases from V and 9 bases from J, with 8 bases between. This CDR3 spans 12 amino acids. Looked up from germline, CDR1 is SGHNT and CDR2 is YENEEA. CDR3 residues: CASSLDGRQAFF. The CDR3 region has the DNA TGTGCCAGCAGCTTAGATGGGAGACAAGCTTTCTTT. Combining the CDR3 with reference TRBV11-3 and TRBJ1-1 gives the whole variable domain EAGVVQSPRYKIIEKKQPVAFWCNPISGHNTLYWYLQNLGQGPELLIRYENEEAVDDSQLPKDRFSAERLKGVDSTLKIQPAELGDSAVYLCASSLDGRQAFFGQGTRLTVV.

Here the CDR3 DNA reads TGTGCCAGCAGGGCACCTTACGAGCAGTACTTC. Protein: CASRAPYEQYF. This chain connects TRBV27 to TRBJ2-7; D unresolved. V was trimmed by 6 bases and J by 4 bases, leaving 7 bases between them. CDR1 and CDR2 from the germline V gene are MNHEY and SMNVEV (reference sequence). This CDR3 region has 11 residues.

The gene calls are TRBV2 and TRBJ1-1, with D perhaps TRBD1 (6 bases). V was cut by 4 bases and J by 0 bases, with 12 bases left in between. The germline V gene has CDR1 SNHLY and CDR2 FYNNEI. The CDR3 length is 15 residues. CDR3 sequence: CASSVDRLMNTEAFF. In nucleotides, the CDR3 is TGTGCCAGCAGTGTGGACAGACTCATGAACACTGAAGCTTTCTTT.

This clone was found a few times. V and J are TRBV7-9 and TRBJ1-2; D is undetermined. V shed 1 base and J shed 7 bases, with 13 bases lying between them. The CDR3 is 14 residues long. The germline gives CDR1 SEHNR, CDR2 FQNEAQ (reference sequence). Written as DNA, the CDR3 is TGTGCCAGCAGCTTAGGGGAGTCCCTAGCTGGCTACACCTTC. Translated, it gives CASSLGESLAGYTF.

The chain joins TRBV14 to TRBJ2-7; possibly TRBD1 for D (6 bases). Germline CDR1 reads SGHDN; CDR2 reads FVKESK. V lost 3 bases to trimming and J lost 1 base, with 13 bases between them. The CDR3 is 15 residues long. The CDR3 loop is CASSHRPTGSYEQYF. For the CDR3, the DNA is TGTGCCAGCAGCCACCGACCGACAGGTTCCTACGAGCAGTACTTC.

The chain has TRBV7-8 and TRBJ2-7; D not certain. The CDR3 runs to 13 residues. The V gene's germline CDR1 is SGHVS and CDR2 FQNEAQ. V lost 4 bases and J lost 5, with 12 bases in between. CDR3 coding DNA: TGTGCCAGCAGCTCGGCAGGTAGAGACGAGCAGTACTTC. Protein product: CASSSAGRDEQYF.

CDR3 loop: CASRPGQGANYGYTF. The CDR3 nucleotides are TGTGCCAGTAGACCCGGACAGGGCGCTAACTATGGCTACACCTTC. The V and J genes are TRBV19 and TRBJ1-2; 8 nucleotides match TRBD1. The CDR3 spans 15 residues. CDR1 and CDR2 from the germline V gene are LNHDA and SQIVND (reference sequence). V shed 6 bases, J shed 0 bases, and the junction held 6 bases outside the gene matches.

This clone was counted between two and nine times. CDR3 protein: CASANGRAYPNEKLFF. The CDR3 DNA reads as TGTGCCAGCGCAAACGGGAGGGCCTATCCGAATGAAAAACTGTTTTTT. This chain connects TRBV27 to TRBJ1-4; D remains ambiguous. V was pared by 8 bases and J by 5 bases, with 21 bases between. The CDR3 spans 16 residues. Per the germline V gene, CDR1 is MNHEY and CDR2 is SMNVEV (reference sequence).

There are many counts of this clone. This chain connects TRBV7-9 to TRBJ1-2; perhaps TRBD1 as D (5 bases). CDR3 length equals 17 residues. Trimming stripped 1 base from V and 0 bases from J, with 15 bases between. Looked up from germline, CDR1 is SEHNR and CDR2 is FQNEAQ (reference sequence). The CDR3 is CASSLGGQRTANYGYTF. CDR3 DNA sequence: TGTGCCAGCAGCTTAGGAGGACAAAGAACGGCTAACTATGGCTACACCTTC.

This clone was observed a few times. The rearrangement uses TRBV15 and TRBJ2-5, with 8 bases identical to TRBD2. Germline V gene sequence: CDR1 LNHNV, CDR2 YYDKDF (reference sequence). The CDR3 is made up of 13 amino acids. J was trimmed by 9 bases and V by 4 bases; bases with no gene match: 7. CDR3 loop: CATSISPGGAQYF. CDR3 nucleotides: TGTGCCACCAGCATTTCACCGGGAGGGGCCCAGTACTTC.

V and J are TRBV18 and TRBJ1-2, with 7 bases identical to TRBD1. J lost 6 bases, V lost 2 bases, and 3 bases had no gene match. This CDR3 comprises 13 residues. Germline CDR1 is KGHSH and CDR2 is LQKENI. CDR3 nucleotide sequence: TGTGCCAGCTCACCAGGGGACAGCGATGGCTACACCTTC. Its translation is CASSPGDSDGYTF. The full variable domain, with the rest looked up from reference TRBV18 and TRBJ1-2, is NAGVMQNPRHLVRRRGQEARLRCSPMKGHSHVYWYRQLPEEGLKFMVYLQKENIIDESGMPKERFSAEFPKEGPSILRIQQVVRGDSAAYFCASSPGDSDGYTFGSGTRLTVV.

The chain is built from TRBV11-3 and TRBJ2-5, with a weak D call TRBD2 (7 bases). Germline CDR1 SGHNT, CDR2 YENEEA. V lost 0 bases, J lost 11 bases, and 13 bases lay in between. The CDR3 loop spans 13 amino acids. In nucleotides, the CDR3 is TGTGCCAGCAGCTTAGAGGGCGGGGGCCCGCAGTACTTC. Its protein is CASSLEGGGPQYF.

This chain links TRBV30 with TRBJ2-3, with D uncertain. The CDR3 is 16 residues long. V was shortened by 0 bases and J by 2 bases, with 15 bases between the two germline ends. Per the germline V gene, CDR1 is GTSNPN and CDR2 is SVGIG (reference sequence). The CDR3 loop is CAWSVLSGSPTDTQYF. The CDR3 bases are TGTGCCTGGAGTGTCCTTTCGGGTTCTCCCACAGATACGCAGTATTTT.

There are many counts of this clone. V and J are TRBV7-9 and TRBJ2-2, with a possible D match to TRBD2 (6 bases). The CDR3 spans 13 residues. With 5 bases removed from V and 6 bases from J, the gap between germline ends came to 10 bases. In germline, CDR1 is SEHNR, CDR2 FQNEAQ (reference sequence). The CDR3 region has the DNA TGTGCCAGCAGCCGAGCGGGTTCCGGGGAGCTGTTTTTT. This translates into CASSRAGSGELFF.

This clone was recorded a few times. The V call is TRBV7-2, the J call TRBJ2-1; 9 bases line up with TRBD1. Germline trimming cut 6 bases from V and 2 bases from J; bases unmatched to any gene: 5. Per the germline V gene, CDR1 is SGHTA and CDR2 is FQGNSA. There are 15 residues in the CDR3. In DNA form, the CDR3 reads TGTGCCAGCAGAGAGCGGGACAGGGCCTACAATGAGCAGTTCTTC. It encodes CASRERDRAYNEQFF.

This clone was seen only a few times. The chain is built from TRBV18 and TRBJ1-5; unclear D gene. The CDR3 has 13 residues. Between the trimmed V and J ends, which lost 2 bases and 7 bases, there was a span of 9 bases. The germline V gene has CDR1 KGHSH and CDR2 LQKENI. The CDR3 sequence is CASSPGEGQPQHF. For the CDR3, the DNA is TGTGCCAGCTCACCAGGGGAGGGACAGCCCCAGCATTTT.